The next 32 T cell receptor beta chains were all read from a single sample in a study of CD8 T cells in Susac syndrome. It was with random hexamers that 0.5 to 1 ug RNA was reverse transcribed. TCRdb re-derived calls from the immunoSEQ multiplex PCR reads in MiXCR, one entry per CDR3 protein. The sample lists about 180,000 distinct CDR3 sequences, about 96% occurring once. Sequencing was done on a sample of CD4+ T cells from PBMCs. These receptors originate from a human donor with Susac syndrome.

J is TRBJ1-1 and V is TRBV7-9; no reliable D call. Trimming took 8 bases from V and 7 from J, leaving 8 bases between them. This CDR3 region has 10 residues. Germline V gene lookup returns CDR1 SEHNR and CDR2 FQNEAQ (reference sequence). In DNA, the CDR3 is TGTGCCAGCTCGGGGTTTGAAGCTTTCTTT. Amino acid sequence: CASSGFEAFF. Filled out from reference TRBV7-9 and TRBJ1-1, the complete variable domain reads DTGVSQNPRHKITKRGQNVTFRCDPISEHNRLYWYRQTLGQGPEFLTYFQNEAQLEKSRLLSDRFSAERPKGSFSTLEIQRTEQGDSAMYLCASSGFEAFFGQGTRLTVV.

The chain uses TRBV14 and TRBJ2-7; the D gene could be TRBD1 or TRBD2 (5 bases each). The CDR3 loop spans 13 amino acids. Trimming pared 2 bases from V and 7 bases from J, leaving 12 bases between. CDR1 and CDR2 (germline): SGHDN, FVKESK. The CDR3 bases are TGTGCCAGCAGCCAAATCGGGGCTGGGGAGCAGTACGTC. Amino acids: CASSQIGAGEQYV.

The V call is TRBV5-1, the J call TRBJ1-1, with TRBD1 matching over 7 bases. The ends lost 3 bases at V and 0 bases at J; junction bases unmatched: 2. The CDR3 length is 14 residues. CDR1 is SGHRS and CDR2 is YFSETQ in the germline V gene. The CDR3 bases are TGCGCCAGCAGCTCGACAGGGATGAACACTGAAGCTTTCTTT. Protein product: CASSSTGMNTEAFF.

V is TRBV21-1 and J is TRBJ1-6. TRBV21-1 corresponds to a pseudogene. CDR3 length: 11 residues. CDR3 in amino acids: CASSKVAPLHF. The CDR3 bases are TGTGCCAGCAGCAAGGTGGCACCCCTCCACTTT.

The chain uses TRBV6-5 and TRBJ2-1, with 8 bases fitting TRBD2. From germline, CDR1 is MNHEY and CDR2 SVGAGI. This CDR3 is 13 amino acids long. Unmatched junction bases numbered 5, after V lost 6 bases and J lost 7 bases. The chain's CDR3 is CASRRTSINEQFF. The CDR3 bases are TGTGCCAGCAGAAGGACTAGCATTAATGAGCAGTTCTTC.

The genes are TRBV4-1 and TRBJ1-2; unclear D gene. The V gene lost 10 bases and the J gene lost 7 bases, with 16 bases spanning the gap. In germline, CDR1 is MGHRA, CDR2 YSYEKL. This CDR3 comprises 12 residues. CDR3 DNA: TGCGCCACCCAGTGGCCGTCAGGTGGCTACACCTTC. Amino acids: CATQWPSGGYTF.

V and J are TRBV18 and TRBJ2-7, with 8 positions matching TRBD2. With V trimmed by 3 bases and J by 8 bases, 12 bases remained unmatched. The CDR3 is 15 amino acids. Germline-derived CDR1 and CDR2 are KGHSH and LQKENI. CDR3 bases: TGTGCCAGCTCACCCTCTAGCGGGTCGCTCGGCCAGCAGTACGTC. Amino acids: CASSPSSGSLGQQYV.

The CDR3 sequence is CASSLTSGGVGETQYF. The CDR3 region has the DNA TGTGCCAGCAGCCTGACTAGCGGGGGGGTAGGCGAGACCCAGTACTTC. The chain combines TRBV3-1 with TRBJ2-5; the match to TRBD2 covers 14 bases. The CDR3 is 16 residues long. The trim removed 4 bases at V and 5 bases at J, leaving 6 bases unmatched. The V gene's germline CDR1 is LGHDT and CDR2 YNNKEL (reference sequence).

J is TRBJ2-3 and V is TRBV7-9; D is uncertain. The V end was cut by 2 bases, the J end by 4 bases, with 10 bases between. The germline gives CDR1 SEHNR, CDR2 FQNEAQ (reference sequence). CDR3 length: 14 amino acids. CDR3 protein: CASSLTLQADTQYF. DNA of the CDR3: TGTGCCAGCAGCTTAACTCTGCAGGCAGATACGCAGTATTTT.

The CDR3 loop reads CASSHPTLPYEQYV. As DNA, the CDR3 is TGTGCCAGCAGCCACCCGACATTACCCTACGAGCAGTACGTC. The rearrangement uses TRBV5-4 and TRBJ2-7; D uncertain. The CDR3 contains 14 residues. V lost 4 bases, J lost 2 bases, and 13 bases lay in between. The germline gives CDR1 SGHNT, CDR2 YYREEE (reference sequence).

The chain has TRBV4-1 and TRBJ1-5; D call uncertain. Germline assignment: CDR1 MGHRA and CDR2 YSYEKL. CDR3 size: 15 residues. Trimming removed 0 bases from V and 3 bases from J, with 9 bases in between. CDR3 in DNA: TGCGCCAGCAGCCAAGATAACAGATACAATCAGCCCCAGCATTTT. It encodes CASSQDNRYNQPQHF.

The rearrangement uses TRBV4-1 and TRBJ1-6, with 9 bases matching TRBD1. CDR1 is MGHRA, CDR2 YSYEKL, per germline. After removal of 6 bases from V and 7 bases from J, the junction contained 7 bases not matched to a gene. CDR3 length: 15 residues. The CDR3 is CASRKPGQGNSPLHF. Written as DNA, the CDR3 is TGCGCCAGCAGGAAACCCGGACAGGGGAATTCACCCCTCCACTTT.

The CDR3, as DNA: TGTGCCAGCAGCCAAGCCATCGGGGAGCTGTTTTTT. This codes for CASSQAIGELFF. This chain connects TRBV3-1 to TRBJ2-2; D not certain. Germline CDR1 and CDR2: LGHDT and YNNKEL (reference sequence). V gave up 1 base and J gave up 7 bases, with 4 bases separating them. This CDR3 has 12 residues.

The chain recombines TRBV5-1 with TRBJ2-3, with 8 bases identical to TRBD2. The CDR3 runs to 15 residues. Losses at the gene ends were 8 bases for V and 0 bases for J; bases not matched to a gene: 8. Germline V gene data show CDR1 as SGHRS and CDR2 as YFSETQ. The CDR3 loop is CASPGLAYSTDTQYF. For the CDR3, the DNA is TGCGCCAGTCCCGGACTAGCCTATAGCACAGATACGCAGTATTTT.

The chain combines TRBV15 with TRBJ1-5; D gene ambiguous. The CDR3 is 16 amino acids. V gave up 5 bases and J gave up 3 bases, with 17 bases separating them. Looked up from germline, CDR1 is LNHNV and CDR2 is YYDKDF (reference sequence). The CDR3 DNA sequence: TGTGCCACCAGCGGTAGATCACCCCGGACCAATCAGCCCCAGCATTTT. It codes for CATSGRSPRTNQPQHF.

J is TRBJ2-3 and V is TRBV6-5; 8 bases are shared with TRBD1. The germline CDR1 and CDR2 sequences are MNHEY and SVGAGI. J was trimmed by 6 bases and V by 6 bases; bases with no gene match: 11. This CDR3 is built from 15 residues. DNA of the CDR3: TGTGCCAGCAGACCACTCTGGACAGGGAAGGATACGCAGTATTTT. The encoded protein is CASRPLWTGKDTQYF.

This clonotype was seen a few times. The rearrangement joins TRBV3-1 to TRBJ1-4, with D possibly matching TRBD1 (5 bases). The CDR3 extends over 14 amino acids. Between the trimmed V and J ends, which lost 8 bases and 1 base, there was a span of 11 bases. Germline values: CDR1 LGHDT, CDR2 YNNKEL (reference sequence). The CDR3 is CASSRGGTNEKLFF. The CDR3 coding sequence is TGTGCCAGCTCCCGGGGCGGAACTAATGAAAAACTGTTTTTT.

V is TRBV20-1 and J is TRBJ2-7; possible D gene TRBD2, 5 bases. Germline V CDR1 and CDR2: DFQATT, SNEGSKA (reference sequence). The CDR3 runs to 13 residues. V lost 4 bases, J lost 0 bases, and 10 bases lay in between. CDR3 sequence (DNA): TGCAGTGCTATCGGGGAGAGCTCCTACGAGCAGTACGTC. Protein: CSAIGESSYEQYV.

The gene calls are TRBV29-1 and TRBJ2-1, with D perhaps being TRBD1 or TRBD2 (6 bases each). V lost 5 bases and J lost 2, with 13 bases in between. Germline V gene data show CDR1 as SQVTM and CDR2 as ANQGSEA. This CDR3 region has 14 residues. The CDR3 loop reads CSVLVRDTYNEQFF. Here the CDR3 DNA reads TGCAGCGTTCTCGTGCGGGACACCTACAATGAGCAGTTCTTC.

The V call is TRBV7-2, the J call TRBJ2-1, with 9 bases aligning to TRBD2. V lost 5 bases and J lost 2; bases outside the gene matches: 4. The CDR3 spans 15 residues. CDR1 SGHTA and CDR2 FQGNSA come from the germline V gene. The CDR3 region has the DNA TGTGCCAGCAGCCTCAGCGGGAGGACCTACAATGAGCAGTTCTTC. It encodes CASSLSGRTYNEQFF.

This clonotype was counted between two and nine times. The J gene is TRBJ1-6, the V gene TRBV12-3 or TRBV12-4; D remains ambiguous. The V gene lost 1 base and the J gene lost 9 bases, with 4 bases spanning the gap. This CDR3 contains 12 residues. CDR3 amino acids: CASSLGRSPLHF. CDR3 sequence (DNA): TGTGCCAGCAGTTTAGGTCGTTCACCCCTCCACTTT.

J is TRBJ2-7 and V is TRBV4-1; 8 bases line up with TRBD1. The V segment lost 0 bases and the J segment 0 bases; nucleotides outside the gene matches: 1. CDR3 length: 15 residues. Germline V gives CDR1 MGHRA, CDR2 YSYEKL. The CDR3 region is CASSQEGQGSYEQYF. The CDR3 bases are TGCGCCAGCAGCCAAGAAGGACAGGGCTCCTACGAGCAGTACTTC.

This chain joins TRBV30 and TRBJ2-7; either TRBD1 or TRBD2 may supply D (6 bases each). This CDR3 comprises 13 residues. The V end lost 3 bases, the J end lost 3 bases, and 12 bases lay between the germline ends. CDR1 and CDR2 from the germline V gene are GTSNPN and SVGIG (reference sequence). CDR3 sequence reads: CAWRGGLDYEQYF. The CDR3, as DNA: TGTGCCTGGAGAGGGGGGCTGGACTACGAGCAGTACTTC.

V and J are TRBV11-1 and TRBJ1-1; TRBD1 is a possible D gene (6 bases). Germline V CDR1 and CDR2: SGHAT, FQDESV (reference sequence). V dropped 5 bases and J dropped 3 bases, with 16 bases sitting between them. CDR3 size: 15 residues. CDR3: CASSPRRGADTEAFF. The DNA of the CDR3 is TGTGCCAGCAGCCCCCGCCGGGGGGCGGACACTGAAGCTTTCTTT. Supplemented by reference TRBV11-1 and TRBJ1-1, the full variable domain reads EAEVAQSPRYKITEKSQAVAFWCDPISGHATLYWYRQILGQGPELLVQFQDESVVDDSQLPKDRFSAERLKGVDSTLKIQPAELGDSAMYLCASSPRRGADTEAFFGQGTRLTVV.

The chain has TRBV5-1 and TRBJ2-5, with D maybe TRBD2 (6 bases). Trimming shortened V by 4 bases and J by 0 bases, and 13 bases separated the two germline ends. Germline V gene sequence: CDR1 SGHRS, CDR2 YFSETQ. The CDR3 consists of 15 residues. CDR3 coding DNA: TGCGCCAGCAGCCCGGGACTTACGTACCAAGAGACCCAGTACTTC. It codes for CASSPGLTYQETQYF.

The chain combines TRBV20-1 with TRBJ2-7; D remains ambiguous. This CDR3 has 11 residues. From germline, CDR1 is DFQATT and CDR2 SNEGSKA (reference sequence). The V end was cut by 2 bases, the J end by 0 bases, with 2 bases between. CDR3 sequence: CSARHSYEQYF. CDR3 sequence (DNA): TGCAGTGCTAGACACTCCTACGAGCAGTACTTC.

CDR3 nucleotides: TGTGCCAGCAGCCGAGACACAGGGCACTATGGCTACACCTTC. Translation: CASSRDTGHYGYTF. The chain uses TRBV6-6 and TRBJ1-2; tentatively, D is TRBD1 (6 bases). Germline values: CDR1 MNHNY, CDR2 SVGAGI (reference sequence). The CDR3 runs to 14 residues. V was pared by 6 bases and J by 3 bases, with 14 bases between.

The chain has TRBV3-1 and TRBJ1-6; 8 nucleotides match TRBD1. The V segment lost 2 bases and the J segment 8 bases; nucleotides outside the gene matches: 8. Germline CDR1 LGHDT, CDR2 YNNKEL (reference sequence). CDR3 length: 16 amino acids. CDR3 bases: TGTGCCAGCAGCCAACTCTCTGGACAGGGTGATTCACCCCTCCACTTT. Amino acids: CASSQLSGQGDSPLHF.

CDR3 residues: CASSRGSADTQYF. The DNA for the CDR3 is TGCGCCAGCAGCCGGGGATCGGCAGATACGCAGTATTTT. The V gene is TRBV4-3, the J gene TRBJ2-3; no definite D call. This CDR3 contains 13 residues. Deletions cut 4 bases from V and 4 bases from J, with 9 bases between. In germline, CDR1 is LGHNA, CDR2 YSLEER.

This chain connects TRBV7-2 to TRBJ2-7, with D possibly matching TRBD1 (5 bases). Germline V CDR1 and CDR2: SGHTA, FQGNSA. The V gene lost 3 bases and the J gene lost 6 bases, with 12 bases spanning the gap. The CDR3 spans 13 residues. This chain's CDR3 is CASSLGRAFEQYF. In DNA, the CDR3 is TGTGCCAGCAGCTTGGGCAGGGCGTTCGAGCAGTACTTC. Combining the CDR3 with reference TRBV7-2 and TRBJ2-7 gives the whole variable domain GAGVSQSPSNKVTEKGKDVELRCDPISGHTALYWYRQSLGQGLEFLIYFQGNSAPDKSGLPSDRFSAERTGGSVSTLTIQRTQQEDSAVYLCASSLGRAFEQYFGPGTRLTVT.

The CDR3: CASSSRWASGRADLYNEQFF. In nucleotides, the CDR3 is TGTGCCAGCAGCTCCAGATGGGCTAGCGGGAGGGCCGATCTCTACAATGAGCAGTTCTTC. This sequence joins TRBV11-2 and TRBJ2-1; 12 bases line up with TRBD2. V was clipped by 4 bases and J by 3 bases; unmatched bases: 16. Germline V CDR1 and CDR2: SGHAT, FQNNGV. The CDR3 runs 20 residues.

The rearrangement links TRBV7-9 to TRBJ1-2; no clear D. The V gene lost 5 bases and the J gene lost 6 bases, with 16 bases spanning the gap. The germline CDR1 and CDR2 sequences are SEHNR and FQNEAQ (reference sequence). This CDR3 comprises 14 residues. This CDR3 reads CASSPQLQEHGYTF. CDR3 coding DNA: TGTGCCAGCAGCCCACAGCTCCAAGAGCATGGCTACACCTTC. The full variable domain, completed using reference TRBV7-9 and TRBJ1-2, is DTGVSQNPRHKITKRGQNVTFRCDPISEHNRLYWYRQTLGQGPEFLTYFQNEAQLEKSRLLSDRFSAERPKGSFSTLEIQRTEQGDSAMYLCASSPQLQEHGYTFGSGTRLTVV.